This T cell receptor (beta chain) was observed in a study of regulatory T cells in long-lasting Graves disease. Study-wide points: The study found lower TCR diversity in persistent Graves' patients than in newly diagnosed ones.

Time point specified: newly diagnosed GD, antithyroid drugs for less than 3 months. The TCR library was made from RNA that had been extracted from PBMCs in TRIzol. The TCR beta library used iRepertoire HTBI primers with Arm-PCR amplification of CDR3. TCRdb reprocessed the multiplex PCR reads with MiXCR, giving one entry per CDR3 protein. Of 300,000 to 400,000 distinct CDR3 sequences listed, less than 20% are singletons. Concerning this clonotype itself: Its antigen is unidentified.

This specimen was peripheral blood mononuclear cells (PBMCs), taken at new diagnosis, from a patient treated with antithyroid drugs. The clonotype comes from a female donor with Graves disease.

In nucleotides, the CDR3 is TGTGCCAGCAGCTTACGGACTAGCGGGAGGGCCATAGGCTTCTTC. It encodes CASSLRTSGRAIGFF. This chain joins TRBV7-9 and TRBJ2-1, with 15 bases fitting TRBD2. The V gene's germline CDR1 is SEHNR and CDR2 FQNEAQ (reference sequence). The ends lost 2 bases at V and 16 bases at J; junction bases unmatched: 9. The CDR3 sequence is 15 residues long.